This TCR beta chain was sequenced during a study of cytomegalovirus exposure and HLA in healthy donors. General study results and limits: In an earlier analysis, in some 540 donors, most V segments appeared productive either ~87% or ~30% of the time.

Germline CDR1 SGHRS, CDR2 YFSETQ. This CDR3 has 15 amino acids. The V gene lost 1 base and the J gene lost 3 bases, with 10 bases spanning the gap. Note on this clone: The target antigen is unknown.

The study ran its PCR with 60 Vbeta and 13 Jbeta primers. Repertoires were generated with immunoSEQ multiplex PCR, while TCRdb's copy carries only in-frame clones and drops some. The data show approximately 200,000 clones, around 79% seen once. This sequence joins TRBV5-1 and TRBJ2-2, with TRBD1 as a possible D gene (5 bases). The sequence was obtained from a woman aged 18 to 35 in good health and CMV-seronegative. Material for sequencing was PBMCs. DNA for the CDR3: TGCGCCAGCAGCTTGAAGGGGTCTGACACCGGGGAGCTGTTTTTT. This gives the protein CASSLKGSDTGELFF.